This is a list of T cell receptor beta chains from one sample in a study of shared clonotypes between healthy human individuals. The protocol was immunoSEQ multiplex PCR, while the TCRdb copy is restricted to in-frame clones and leaves out a portion. The sample lists about 490,000 clones; almost 80% were seen once. The specimen was PBMCs. These receptors came from a woman aged 40 to 49 in good health. Some clones in this sample may be carry-over from other donors' samples. CDR3s include the opening cysteine and the closing phenylalanine or tryptophan. The D gene is left open where the match is weak. Rows give clone size only sometimes, using once, few, many, or a class for an expanded clone.

clone_size j_call v_call d_call cdr3_aa cdr3_nt
. TRBJ1-4 TRBV30 TRBD1 CAWEGQGYEKLFF TGTGCCTGGGAAGGACAGGGATATGAAAAACTGTTTTTT
. TRBJ2-3 TRBV28 TRBD1 CASSELGTGNTDTQYF TGTGCCAGCAGTGAACTAGGGACAGGGAACACAGATACGCAGTATTTT
. TRBJ2-7 TRBV28 . CASSLRAGWDEQYF TGTGCCAGCAGTTTACGGGCGGGATGGGACGAGCAGTACTTC
. TRBJ2-3 TRBV5-4 TRBD1 CASSPTGGADTQYF TGTGCCAGCAGCCCCACAGGGGGCGCAGATACGCAGTATTTT
. TRBJ1-5 TRBV19 . CASSISGLPGQPQHF TGTGCCAGTAGTATTAGTGGGCTCCCCGGTCAGCCCCAGCATTTT
. TRBJ1-2 TRBV4-2 . CASTSIRQRDYGYTF TGTGCCAGCACTTCCATACGACAGAGGGATTATGGCTACACCTTC
once TRBJ2-7 TRBV7-2 . CASSLDPIEGPKYF TGTGCCAGCAGCTTAGATCCGATCGAGGGCCCGAAGTACTTC
. TRBJ2-2 TRBV7-6 . CASSLALSNTGELFF TGTGCCAGCAGCTTAGCGCTCTCTAACACCGGGGAGCTGTTTTTT
once TRBJ2-3 TRBV7-2 . CASSLGPEGDTQYF TGTGCCAGCAGCTTAGGACCAGAGGGGGATACGCAGTATTTT
. TRBJ2-2 TRBV11-3 TRBD2 CASSLDPGGSNTGELFF TGTGCCAGCAGCTTAGATCCGGGGGGTTCAAACACCGGGGAGCTGTTTTTT
. TRBJ2-1 TRBV7-2 TRBD2 CASSLGTSGIDEQFF TGTGCCAGCAGCTTAGGGACTAGCGGGATTGATGAGCAGTTCTTC